Detailed here is one T cell receptor (beta chain). This clonotype was observed a few times. Its antigen is still unknown. The sample holds no much larger clone one base away, and base qualities are not on file. Systemically healthy Caucasian individuals from Russia, roughly 40 in total and aged about 6 to 95 years, were included as donors. Around 10 milliliters of peripheral blood were collected from each donor into EDTA-treated Vacutainer tubes. Ficoll-Paque density-gradient centrifugation was used to isolate PBMCs, with at least 6 million obtained per sample. Trizol reagent was used to extract total RNA from PBMCs, with at least 6 micrograms per sample. Naive CD45RAhigh/CD27high T cell percentages were measured by flow cytometry on a PBMC aliquot from every donor. The germline V gene (reference sequence) yields DFQATT for CDR1 and SNEGSKA for CDR2. Trimming takes 0 bases from V and 3 bases from J, and the germline ends sit 9 bases apart. The CDR3 goes from the cysteine to the phenylalanine over 13 residues. Just CDR3 DNA is preserved here, 39 bases in frame from base 1.

The data originate from a study of blood T cells in healthy people across ages (dated by TCRdb to between 2015 and 2017). Notes on the research overall: In model experiments, template switching captured about one uniquely barcoded TCR beta cDNA molecule for every two T cells. To avoid experimental bias, donors of different ages were distributed randomly across sequencing lanes. For two donors (one aged 18 to 29 and one aged 80 or older), the study analyzed two additional independent replicas of 1 million unique cDNA reads from the same blood draw. Age-related changes in TCR beta repertoire diversity were measured in the study by deep sequencing normalized with unique cDNA molecular identifiers. The donors were split into four age groups: young (average around 17 years), middle-aged (39), aged (around 67) and long-lived (about 82).

Results the study describes overall, beyond this receptor: Because profiling used bulk unsorted PBMCs, naive and antigen-experienced compartments could not be compared conclusively. The CMV infection status of donors was not known, potentially confounding age-related changes in expanded clonotypes. Observed TCR beta diversity per million T cells fell roughly linearly with age, and a significant reduction was already apparent by age roughly 40. A strong correlation was found between observed TCR beta diversity and the percentage of naive T cells measured by flow cytometry. Estimates of total diversity based on one million sequenced T cells were considered lower bounds and underestimates. Compared with the aged group, the long-lived group had more naive CD4+ T cells, fewer expanded clones and increased TCR diversity, suggesting age selection.

The library was prepared using 5' RACE. The reads were generated on an Illumina HiSeq 2500. A second roughly 6 to 12 cycle PCR used a sample-barcoded 5' primer and a J-beta primer mix. A template-switch 5' adaptor carrying 12 random nucleotides introduced a unique molecular identifier onto each TCR beta cDNA molecule. Each sample yielded at least 3 million CDR3-containing paired-end reads. The Mint cDNA synthesis kit, primed by a TRBC-specific oligonucleotide, was used to synthesize first-strand cDNA from all RNA. Following uracil-DNA glycosylase treatment, a first 18-cycle PCR with universal primers M1SS and BC2_uni_R was performed on all cDNA. As for how the authors treated the data: For normalization, 1 million high-quality reads, each with a distinct molecular identifier, were randomly selected from each sample. Reads with shared molecular identifiers were discarded instead of being binned into consensus sequences. MiTCR, set to a Q25 quality threshold and the strictest error-elimination algorithm, was used for CDR3 identification, clonotype clustering and error correction. A nonparametric unseen species model with Euler transformation was used to estimate a lower bound on total TCR beta diversity. TCRdb trimmed the raw reads at Q25, called clones with MiXCR and kept productive beta chains. Every distinct CDR3 protein forms one entry, paired with its most common genes and DNA. TCRdb's processing, not the authors' own work, is the source of the V and J calls. This sample has under 1 million distinct CDR3 sequences in its table, and under 55% of those were observed once. Clones ranked in the top ten supply about 21% of the sample.

Sample: blood. Recombination connected TRBV20-1 to TRBJ2-7; a confident D gene designation cannot be given. This TCR was sampled from a man aged 55-75 years in good health. DNA sequence: TGCAGTGCTAGAGATCTGGTGGGCTACGAGCAGTACTTC. Translated, it reads CSARDLVGYEQYF.